The 26 T cell receptor beta chains listed next were all sequenced from one sample in a study of cytomegalovirus exposure and HLA in healthy donors. The PCR made use of 60 Vbeta and 13 Jbeta primers. Clones were read by immunoSEQ multiplex PCR, and TCRdb kept only the in-frame ones, dropping some. This sample has over 85,000 clones, with around 77% found just once. Sample: PBMCs. These receptors were obtained from a man aged 25-40 years in good health and CMV-seronegative.

This clone occurred a few times. V and J are TRBV19 and TRBJ1-1; D may be TRBD1 (5 bases). The CDR3 loop spans 13 amino acids. Germline V gene data show CDR1 as LNHDA and CDR2 as SQIVND (reference sequence). V lost 5 bases, J lost 2 bases, and 9 bases lay in between. CDR3 sequence: CASSQGLNTEAFF. The CDR3 bases are TGTGCCAGTAGTCAGGGCCTTAACACTGAAGCTTTCTTT.

The chain joins TRBV5-1 to TRBJ1-3; perhaps TRBD1 as D (5 bases). This CDR3 is 15 amino acids long. V dropped 7 bases and J dropped 3 bases, with 17 bases sitting between them. Germline V gene lookup returns CDR1 SGHRS and CDR2 YFSETQ. The CDR3 sequence: CASGGDADVGNTIYF. The CDR3 bases are TGCGCCAGCGGGGGGGACGCGGACGTTGGAAACACCATATATTTT.

V gene TRBV9 combines with J gene TRBJ2-1, with D perhaps TRBD2 (5 bases). CDR1 is SGDLS and CDR2 is YYNGEE in the germline V gene. V shed 1 base and J shed 1 base, with 12 bases lying between them. The CDR3 consists of 16 residues. CDR3 loop: CASSVSSGDSYNEQFF. In DNA form, the CDR3 reads TGTGCCAGCAGCGTATCGTCCGGGGATTCCTACAATGAGCAGTTCTTC.

This clone is a singleton in its sample. J is TRBJ1-5 and V is TRBV7-9; weak D call: TRBD1 (6 bases). Trimming shortened V by 5 bases and J by 3 bases, and 20 bases separated the two germline ends. The CDR3 covers 17 residues. Germline V gene lookup returns CDR1 SEHNR and CDR2 FQNEAQ (reference sequence). The CDR3: CASSLDRPADFNQPQHF. The CDR3 DNA is TGTGCCAGCAGCCTCGACAGGCCGGCAGATTTCAATCAGCCCCAGCATTTT.

The chain employs TRBV9 and TRBJ1-1; D gene uncertain. The germline gives CDR1 SGDLS, CDR2 YYNGEE. Trimming removed 6 bases from V and 1 base from J, with 13 bases in between. The CDR3 extends over 14 amino acids. Here the CDR3 reads CASNTIGENTEAFF. CDR3 coding DNA: TGTGCCAGCAACACGATTGGTGAGAACACTGAAGCTTTCTTT. The full variable domain, in which reference TRBV9 and TRBJ1-1 provide the parts outside the CDR3, is DSGVTQTPKHLITATGQRVTLRCSPRSGDLSVYWYQQSLDQGLQFLIQYYNGEERAKGNILERFSAQQFPDLHSELNLSSLELGDSALYFCASNTIGENTEAFFGQGTRLTVV.

The gene calls are TRBV2 and TRBJ1-3, with 11 bases matching TRBD1. The germline gives CDR1 SNHLY, CDR2 FYNNEI. This CDR3 region has 15 residues. With V trimmed by 6 bases and J by 2 bases, 3 bases remained unmatched. CDR3 DNA sequence: TGTGCCAGCAGGGGGACAGGGGGTACTGGAAACACCATATATTTT. Protein product: CASRGTGGTGNTIYF.

The rearrangement uses TRBV11-3 and TRBJ1-1, with TRBD1 matching 7 bases. Germline V gene sequence: CDR1 SGHNT, CDR2 YENEEA. The ends lost 1 base at V and 4 bases at J; junction bases unmatched: 3. CDR3 size: 14 residues. CDR3 in amino acids: CASSLGQGGTEAFF. The CDR3 coding sequence is TGTGCCAGCAGCTTAGGGCAGGGGGGCACTGAAGCTTTCTTT.

In this sample, this clone turned up once. This chain connects TRBV6-1 to TRBJ2-1; perhaps TRBD1 as D (6 bases). CDR3 length equals 13 residues. V was cut by 5 bases and J by 10 bases, with 15 bases left in between. CDR1 and CDR2 (germline): MNHNS, SASEGT. CDR3 sequence reads: CASSWGTGTEQFF. As DNA, the CDR3 is TGTGCCAGCAGTTGGGGAACCGGGACAGAGCAGTTCTTC.

The genes are TRBV6-5 and TRBJ2-1; D is unresolved. V was clipped by 11 bases and J by 3 bases, with 14 bases between them. The CDR3 runs 13 residues. The germline gives CDR1 MNHEY, CDR2 SVGAGI. CDR3 in DNA: TGTGCCGCTAGGCCAGCCGGCTACAATGAGCAGTTCTTC. Its protein product is CAARPAGYNEQFF.

This rearrangement joins TRBV7-2 to TRBJ1-5; TRBD1 aligns across 11 bases. This CDR3 region has 15 residues. CDR1 is SGHTA, CDR2 FQGNSA, per germline. Trimming took 4 bases from V and 5 from J; bases not matched to a gene: 4. CDR3 in amino acids: CASSYRDRGYQPQHF. Here the CDR3 DNA reads TGTGCCAGCAGCTACCGGGACAGGGGGTATCAGCCCCAGCATTTT. The variable domain in full, with the rest retrieved from reference TRBV7-2 and TRBJ1-5, is GAGVSQSPSNKVTEKGKDVELRCDPISGHTALYWYRQSLGQGLEFLIYFQGNSAPDKSGLPSDRFSAERTGGSVSTLTIQRTQQEDSAVYLCASSYRDRGYQPQHFGDGTRLSIL.

V and J are TRBV2 and TRBJ2-3; 13 nucleotides agree with TRBD2. This CDR3 contains 15 residues. The germline CDR1 and CDR2 sequences are SNHLY and FYNNEI. Trimming took 5 bases from V and 11 from J; bases not matched to a gene: 10. CDR3 amino acids: CASSRTSGGRAEQYF. The CDR3 DNA reads as TGTGCCAGCAGTCGGACTAGCGGGGGTCGCGCTGAGCAGTATTTT.

V usage is TRBV19 and J usage is TRBJ1-5; D may be TRBD1 (6 bases). Germline lookup yields CDR1 LNHDA and CDR2 SQIVND (reference sequence). The CDR3 is 13 amino acids. Trimming left V 5 bases short and J 6 bases short, with 11 bases between. The CDR3 DNA reads TGTGCCAGTAGTGACAGGTCGGGTCAGCCCCAGCATTTT. The encoded protein is CASSDRSGQPQHF.

V and J are TRBV10-2 and TRBJ1-1; D remains unclear. The CDR3 has 13 residues. Trimming stripped 5 bases from V and 1 base from J, with 8 bases between. In germline, CDR1 is WSHSY, CDR2 SAAADI. CDR3 amino acids: CASSSERNTEAFF. The DNA for the CDR3 is TGCGCCAGCAGTAGCGAGAGGAACACTGAAGCTTTCTTT.

The chain combines TRBV10-1 with TRBJ1-4, with D possibly being TRBD1 (5 bases). The CDR3 totals 15 residues. Germline-derived CDR1 and CDR2 are WNHNN and SYGVQD (reference sequence). V lost 0 bases and J 5 bases, leaving 10 bases between the germline ends. The CDR3 bases are TGCGCCAGCAGTGAGTCGTCGCAGGGAAATGAAAAACTGTTTTTT. Translation gives CASSESSQGNEKLFF.

The chain employs TRBV9 and TRBJ2-1, with 11 bases lining up with TRBD1. CDR1 and CDR2 from the germline V gene are SGDLS and YYNGEE. The J segment lost 0 bases and the V segment lost 3 bases, leaving 17 bases of the junction unmatched. This CDR3 is 21 amino acids long. The CDR3 is CASSETGTGGVTPSSYNEQFF. The CDR3 region has the DNA TGTGCCAGCAGCGAGACCGGGACAGGGGGTGTCACCCCAAGCTCCTACAATGAGCAGTTCTTC.

V and J are TRBV9 and TRBJ2-5; 10 nucleotides match TRBD2. The germline CDR1 and CDR2 sequences are SGDLS and YYNGEE. Unmatched junction bases numbered 4, after V lost 4 bases and J lost 1 base. The CDR3 loop spans 15 amino acids. The CDR3 bases are TGTGCCAGCAGCTCGAGCGGGGGGGCCCAAGAGACCCAGTACTTC. It specifies CASSSSGGAQETQYF.

V usage is TRBV5-6 and J usage is TRBJ1-2; TRBD1 matches at 8 bases. V gave up 4 bases and J gave up 5 bases; unmatched junction bases: 7. The germline gives CDR1 SGHDT, CDR2 YYEEEE. The CDR3 contains 14 residues. CDR3 sequence (DNA): TGTGCCAGCAGCCCTAGGACAGGGAGATATGGCTACACCTTC. Protein: CASSPRTGRYGYTF.

The chain couples TRBV7-7 to TRBJ2-5, with a possible D match to TRBD1 (5 bases). The germline gives CDR1 SSHAT, CDR2 FNYEAQ (reference sequence). The ends were cut back, 2 bases at V and 5 bases at J, with 9 bases in the middle. The CDR3 sequence is 13 residues long. CDR3: CASSLLSGETQYF. The CDR3 region has the DNA TGTGCCAGCAGCTTACTATCAGGGGAGACCCAGTACTTC.

This sequence joins TRBV11-3 and TRBJ2-1, with TRBD1 identical over 7 bases. Germline V lookup: CDR1 SGHNT, CDR2 YENEEA. The CDR3 is 15 residues long. With V trimmed by 3 bases and J by 3 bases, 5 bases remained unmatched. The CDR3 DNA reads TGTGCCAGCAGCTTCGGGACAGCTCGCTACAATGAGCAGTTCTTC. Protein product: CASSFGTARYNEQFF.

The chain links TRBV5-1 to TRBJ2-1; 9 bases map to TRBD2. The trim removed 4 bases at V and 5 bases at J, leaving 7 bases unmatched. The CDR3 totals 15 residues. Per germline, CDR1 SGHRS and CDR2 YFSETQ. CDR3 in amino acids: CASSHIAGANNEQFF. CDR3 DNA: TGCGCCAGCAGCCATATAGCGGGAGCTAACAATGAGCAGTTCTTC.

The gene calls are TRBV27 and TRBJ2-7; 11 nucleotides align to TRBD1. The CDR3 loop spans 14 amino acids. Trimming cost V 5 bases and J 5 bases; bases outside gene matches: 5. CDR1 MNHEY and CDR2 SMNVEV come from the germline V gene (reference sequence). The CDR3 is CASSPGTGGNEQYF. In DNA, the CDR3 is TGTGCCAGCAGTCCGGGGACAGGGGGTAACGAGCAGTACTTC.

The rearrangement links TRBV6-5 to TRBJ2-7; 8 bases are shared with TRBD2. V trimming: 5 bases; J trimming: 3 bases; junction bases outside the gene matches: 6. CDR3 length equals 14 residues. Germline V CDR1 and CDR2: MNHEY, SVGAGI. In nucleotides, the CDR3 is TGTGCCAGCAGTCCCACTCGGGGGGGCTACGAGCAGTACTTC. Translation gives CASSPTRGGYEQYF.

This chain uses TRBV18 with TRBJ1-4; 8 nucleotides match TRBD1. Per germline, CDR1 KGHSH and CDR2 LQKENI. The CDR3 is 17 amino acids. Trimming took 3 bases from V and 6 from J; bases not matched to a gene: 12. CDR3 sequence reads: CASSPLRQGREDEKLFF. CDR3 nucleotides: TGTGCCAGCTCACCTCTAAGACAGGGGAGAGAGGATGAAAAACTGTTTTTT.

The DNA for the CDR3 is TGTGCCAGCAGCGCAACGGGACAGAGCTCTGGAAACACCATATATTTT. Translating it yields CASSATGQSSGNTIYF. The rearrangement uses TRBV7-9 and TRBJ1-3; 7 bases match TRBD1. Per the germline V gene, CDR1 is SEHNR and CDR2 is FQNEAQ (reference sequence). V was clipped by 5 bases and J by 0 bases; unmatched bases: 7. The CDR3 sequence is 16 residues long.

The chain employs TRBV7-6 and TRBJ1-1; D ambiguous. Germline-derived CDR1 and CDR2 are SGHVS and FNYEAQ. The CDR3 loop spans 13 amino acids. The V end was cut by 6 bases, the J end by 4 bases, with 12 bases between. The CDR3: CASRSTFATEAFF. CDR3 DNA sequence: TGTGCCAGCAGGTCAACTTTTGCCACTGAAGCTTTCTTT.

The CDR3 loop is CASSPRTGVTYGYTF. The DNA of the CDR3 is TGTGCCAGCAGCCCAAGAACAGGAGTAACCTATGGCTACACCTTC. This sequence joins TRBV9 and TRBJ1-2, with D tentatively TRBD1 (5 bases). V lost 4 bases, J lost 4 bases, and 17 bases lay in between. CDR3 length: 15 amino acids. Germline CDR1 reads SGDLS; CDR2 reads YYNGEE.